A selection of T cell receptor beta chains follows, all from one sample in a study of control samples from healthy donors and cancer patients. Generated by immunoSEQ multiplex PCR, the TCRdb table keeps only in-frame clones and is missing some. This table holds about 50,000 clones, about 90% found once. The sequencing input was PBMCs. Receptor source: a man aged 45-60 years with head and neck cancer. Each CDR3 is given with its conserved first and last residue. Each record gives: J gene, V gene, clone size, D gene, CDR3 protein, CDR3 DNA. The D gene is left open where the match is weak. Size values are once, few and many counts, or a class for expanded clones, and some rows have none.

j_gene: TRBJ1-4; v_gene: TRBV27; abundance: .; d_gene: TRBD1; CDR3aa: CASSLTGASNEKLFF; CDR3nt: TGTGCCAGCAGTTTGACAGGGGCGTCTAATGAAAAACTGTTTTTT
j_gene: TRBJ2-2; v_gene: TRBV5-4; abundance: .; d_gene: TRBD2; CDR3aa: CASSPLRGAGELFF; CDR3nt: TGTGCCAGCAGCCCCCTTCGGGGGGCCGGGGAGCTGTTTTTT
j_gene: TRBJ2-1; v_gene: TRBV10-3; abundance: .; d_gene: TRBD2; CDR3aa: CAISESVGLAGEEGNEQFF; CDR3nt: TGTGCCATCAGTGAGTCAGTGGGACTAGCGGGAGAGGAAGGCAATGAGCAGTTCTTC
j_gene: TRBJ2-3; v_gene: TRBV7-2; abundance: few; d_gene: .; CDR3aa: CASSLRVQLSPTQYF; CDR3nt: TGTGCCAGCAGCTTACGGGTTCAGTTGAGTCCGACGCAGTATTTT
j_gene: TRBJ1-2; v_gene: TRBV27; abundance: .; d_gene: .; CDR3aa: CASSPYPGSGYTF; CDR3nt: TGTGCCAGCAGTCCATACCCAGGTAGCGGCTACACCTTC
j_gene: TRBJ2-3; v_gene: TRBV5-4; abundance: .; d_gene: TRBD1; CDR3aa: CASSLLRTGGIDTQYF; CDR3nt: TGTGCCAGCAGCTTGCTCCGGACAGGGGGCATAGATACGCAGTATTTT
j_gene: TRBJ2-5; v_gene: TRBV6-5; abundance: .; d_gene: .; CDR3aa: CASSLERGQETQYF; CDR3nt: TGTGCCAGCAGTCTCGAGCGCGGCCAAGAGACCCAGTACTTC
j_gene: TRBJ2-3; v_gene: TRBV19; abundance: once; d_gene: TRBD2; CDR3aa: CASLKASGGTPDTQYF; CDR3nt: TGTGCCAGTTTGAAGGCTAGCGGAGGGACTCCAGATACGCAGTATTTT
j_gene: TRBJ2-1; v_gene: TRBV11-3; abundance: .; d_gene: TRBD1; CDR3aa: CASSLDGGQGYNEQFF; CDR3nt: TGTGCCAGCAGCTTAGATGGAGGACAGGGTTACAATGAGCAGTTCTTC
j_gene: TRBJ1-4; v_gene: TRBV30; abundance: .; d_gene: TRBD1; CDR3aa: CAWRAPGTGNEKLFF; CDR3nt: TGTGCCTGGAGGGCCCCCGGGACAGGAAACGAAAAACTGTTTTTT
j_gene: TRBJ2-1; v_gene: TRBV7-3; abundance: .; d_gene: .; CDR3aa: CASSLEASSEQFF; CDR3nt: TGTGCCAGCAGCCTCGAGGCTAGCAGCGAGCAGTTCTTC
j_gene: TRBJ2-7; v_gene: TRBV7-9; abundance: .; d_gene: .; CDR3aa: CASSFFRSYEQYF; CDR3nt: TGTGCCAGCAGCTTTTTTCGGTCCTACGAGCAGTACTTC
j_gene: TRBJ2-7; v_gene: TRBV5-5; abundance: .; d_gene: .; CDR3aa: CASSRGIEPYEQYF; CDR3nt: TGTGCCAGCAGCCGGGGCATCGAACCCTACGAGCAGTACTTC
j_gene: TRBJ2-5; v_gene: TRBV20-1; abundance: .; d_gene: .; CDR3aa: CSAVLKSFRYF; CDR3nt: TGCAGTGCGGTTCTGAAGTCCTTCCGGTACTTC
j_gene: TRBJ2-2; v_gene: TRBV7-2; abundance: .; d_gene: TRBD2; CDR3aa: CASSLASLAGNTGELFF; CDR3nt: TGTGCCAGCAGCTTAGCGTCTCTAGCGGGAAACACCGGGGAGCTGTTTTTT
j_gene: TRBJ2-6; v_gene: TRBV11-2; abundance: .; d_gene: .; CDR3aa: CASSPWVGANVLTF; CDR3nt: TGTGCCAGCAGCCCGTGGGTTGGGGCCAACGTCCTGACTTTC
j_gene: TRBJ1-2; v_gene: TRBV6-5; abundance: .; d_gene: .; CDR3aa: CASSRGGGNYGYTF; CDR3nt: TGTGCCAGCAGTCGCGGGGGGGGGAACTATGGCTACACCTTC
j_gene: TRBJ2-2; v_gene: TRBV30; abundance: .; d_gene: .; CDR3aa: CAWSADSPGELFF; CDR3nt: TGTGCCTGGAGTGCGGACAGCCCCGGGGAGCTGTTTTTT
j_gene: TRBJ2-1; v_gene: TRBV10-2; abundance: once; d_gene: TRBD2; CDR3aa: CASTPPLAGARNEQFF; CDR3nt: TGCGCCAGCACCCCACCTCTAGCGGGAGCCCGGAATGAGCAGTTCTTC
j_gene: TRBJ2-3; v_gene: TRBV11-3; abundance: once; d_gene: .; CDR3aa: CASSPGLRTDTQYF; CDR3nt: TGTGCCAGCAGTCCAGGACTCCGCACAGATACGCAGTATTTT
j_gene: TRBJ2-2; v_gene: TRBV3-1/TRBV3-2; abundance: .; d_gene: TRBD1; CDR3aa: CASSPGTGGPTGELFF; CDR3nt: TGTGCCAGCAGCCCGGGGACAGGGGGCCCCACCGGGGAGCTGTTTTTT
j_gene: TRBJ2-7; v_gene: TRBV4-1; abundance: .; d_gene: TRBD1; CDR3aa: CASSHYRGPSYEQYF; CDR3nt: TGCGCCAGCAGCCATTACAGGGGCCCCTCCTACGAGCAGTACTTC
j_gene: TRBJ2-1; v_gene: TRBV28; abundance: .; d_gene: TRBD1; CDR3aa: CASRLPGTGGSNEQFF; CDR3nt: TGTGCCAGCAGGCTCCCCGGGACAGGGGGCTCCAATGAGCAGTTCTTC
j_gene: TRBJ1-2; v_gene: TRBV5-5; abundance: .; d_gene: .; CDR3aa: CASSLRGEGYGYTF; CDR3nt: TGTGCCAGCAGCTTGCGAGGGGAGGGCTATGGCTACACCTTC
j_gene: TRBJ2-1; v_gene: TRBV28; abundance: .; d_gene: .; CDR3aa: CASSFGYNGDSEQFF; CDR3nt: TGTGCCAGCAGTTTTGGGTATAACGGGGATAGTGAGCAGTTCTTC
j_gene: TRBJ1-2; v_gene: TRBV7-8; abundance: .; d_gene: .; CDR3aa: CASSPSRVLFSGYTF; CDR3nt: TGTGCCAGCAGCCCCTCAAGGGTACTCTTTTCTGGCTACACCTTC
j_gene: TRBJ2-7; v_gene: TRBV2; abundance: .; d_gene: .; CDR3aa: CASSEGLAEQYF; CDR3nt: TGTGCCAGCAGTGAGGGACTGGCCGAGCAGTACTTC
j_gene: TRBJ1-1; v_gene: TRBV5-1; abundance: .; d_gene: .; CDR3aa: CASRNQGRVDEAFF; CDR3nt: TGCGCCAGCAGAAATCAGGGGAGGGTCGATGAAGCTTTCTTT
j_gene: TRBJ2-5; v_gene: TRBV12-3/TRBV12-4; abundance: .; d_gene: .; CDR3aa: CASSPGAWETQYF; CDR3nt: TGTGCCAGCAGCCCAGGGGCCTGGGAGACCCAGTACTTC
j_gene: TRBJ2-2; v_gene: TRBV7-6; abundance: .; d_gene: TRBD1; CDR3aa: CASRPSGQYTGELFF; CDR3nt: TGTGCCAGCAGACCTTCGGGACAGTACACCGGGGAGCTGTTTTTT
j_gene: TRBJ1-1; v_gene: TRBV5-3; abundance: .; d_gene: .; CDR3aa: CARSLWGLIENTEAFF; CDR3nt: TGTGCCAGAAGCTTGTGGGGGTTGATCGAGAACACTGAAGCTTTCTTT
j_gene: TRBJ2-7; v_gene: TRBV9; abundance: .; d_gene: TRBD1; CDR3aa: CASSAPMGQGDPYEQYF; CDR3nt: TGTGCCAGCAGCGCGCCGATGGGACAGGGGGACCCCTACGAGCAGTACTTC
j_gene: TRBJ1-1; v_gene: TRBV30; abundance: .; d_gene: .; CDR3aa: CAWIRRGGEAFF; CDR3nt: TGTGCCTGGATCAGGCGTGGGGGCGAAGCTTTCTTT
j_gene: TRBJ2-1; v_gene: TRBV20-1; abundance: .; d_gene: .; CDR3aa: CSAPDVGQFF; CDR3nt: TGCAGTGCCCCGGACGTTGGGCAGTTCTTC
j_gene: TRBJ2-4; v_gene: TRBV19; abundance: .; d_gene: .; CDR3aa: CASKRGEVGKNIQYF; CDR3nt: TGTGCCAGTAAAAGGGGGGAGGTAGGCAAAAACATTCAGTACTTC
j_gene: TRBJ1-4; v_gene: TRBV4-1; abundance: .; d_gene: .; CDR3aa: CASSLTEGEKLFF; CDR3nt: TGCGCCAGCAGCCTCACCGAAGGGGAAAAACTGTTTTTT
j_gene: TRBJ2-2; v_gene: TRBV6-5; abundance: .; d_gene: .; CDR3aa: CASDYDRNTGELFF; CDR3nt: TGTGCCAGCGATTATGACAGGAACACCGGGGAGCTGTTTTTT
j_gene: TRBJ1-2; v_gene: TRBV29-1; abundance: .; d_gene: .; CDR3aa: CSVEDESYGYTF; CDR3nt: TGCAGCGTTGAAGACGAGTCCTATGGCTACACCTTC
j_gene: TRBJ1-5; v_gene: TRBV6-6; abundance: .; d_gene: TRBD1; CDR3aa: CASSSLNRGSNQPQHF; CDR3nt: TGTGCCAGCAGTTCCCTGAACAGGGGGAGCAATCAGCCCCAGCATTTT
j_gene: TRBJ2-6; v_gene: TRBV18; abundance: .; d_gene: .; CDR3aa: CASSPSGRNSGANVLTF; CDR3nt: TGTGCCAGCTCACCATCGGGCAGGAACTCTGGGGCCAACGTCCTGACTTTC
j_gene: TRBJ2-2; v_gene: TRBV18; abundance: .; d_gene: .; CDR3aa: CASSPTAEPGELFF; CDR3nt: TGTGCCAGCTCACCAACGGCTGAGCCCGGGGAGCTGTTTTTT
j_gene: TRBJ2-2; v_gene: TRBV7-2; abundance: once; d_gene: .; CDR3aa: CASSSNTGELFF; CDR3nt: TGTGCCAGCAGCTCGAACACCGGGGAGCTGTTTTTT